What follows are 17 T cell receptor beta chains derived from one specimen sequenced in a study of blood T cell repertoires in COVID-19. Sequenced by immunoSEQ multiplex PCR; TCRdb stores in-frame clones only, minus some. The top ten clones hold around 1.5% of a sample with 150,000 to 160,000 clones, roughly 78% of them seen once. Material for sequencing was peripheral blood. The receptors shown here come from a man older than 75 with acute or convalescent COVID-19.

This rearrangement joins TRBV2 to TRBJ1-5, with D perhaps matching TRBD1 (6 bases). This CDR3 is built from 14 residues. V shed 5 bases and J shed 3 bases, with 11 bases lying between them. Germline CDR1 and CDR2: SNHLY and FYNNEI. CDR3 sequence reads: CASSRQVLNQPQHF. The DNA for the CDR3 is TGTGCCAGCAGTAGACAGGTACTCAATCAGCCCCAGCATTTT.

This clone was found a few times. The chain combines TRBV5-1 with TRBJ1-5; 9 bases map to TRBD1. V lost 0 bases to trimming and J lost 1 base; unmatched junction nucleotides: 5. The germline V gene encodes CDR1 SGHRS and CDR2 YFSETQ. The CDR3 length is 17 residues. The CDR3 bases are TGCGCCAGCAGCTTGGGGACCGGGACAGGGAGCAATCAGCCCCAGCATTTT. Translated, it gives CASSLGTGTGSNQPQHF.

This chain links TRBV18 with TRBJ1-5; D might be TRBD1 (6 bases). Germline V gives CDR1 KGHSH, CDR2 LQKENI. This CDR3 comprises 15 residues. V lost 3 bases to trimming and J lost 1 base, with 10 bases between them. Here the CDR3 DNA reads TGTGCCAGCTCACCGCGGACAGCGAGCAATCAGCCCCAGCATTTT. It is translated as CASSPRTASNQPQHF.

This sequence joins TRBV5-6 and TRBJ1-2; D may be TRBD1 (5 bases). This CDR3 is 15 amino acids long. The germline gives CDR1 SGHDT, CDR2 YYEEEE. Trimming shortened V by 4 bases and J by 4 bases, and 17 bases separated the two germline ends. CDR3 nucleotides: TGTGCCAGCAGCGCTACAGGATCCCGGGCCTATGGCTACACCTTC. Translated: CASSATGSRAYGYTF.

The chain recombines TRBV11-2 with TRBJ2-7; 12 nucleotides align to TRBD1. From germline, CDR1 is SGHAT and CDR2 FQNNGV. The V and J ends lost 4 bases and 7 bases, in that order; junction bases with no gene match: 8. This CDR3 is built from 15 residues. The CDR3 nucleotides read TGTGCCAGCAGCTACACGGGACAGGGGGCGAGTGAGCAGTACTTC. This translates into CASSYTGQGASEQYF.

This chain links TRBV28 with TRBJ2-7; a weak D match, TRBD2 (5 bases). Per germline, CDR1 MDHEN and CDR2 SYDVKM. This CDR3 comprises 15 residues. The V end was cut by 5 bases, the J end by 7 bases, with 21 bases between. CDR3 sequence: CASSPPGLLSGEQYV. As DNA, the CDR3 is TGTGCCAGCAGTCCGCCGGGCCTACTATCGGGAGAGCAGTACGTC.

The chain joins TRBV7-3 to TRBJ2-1; TRBD2 is a possible D gene (5 bases). CDR3 length: 15 amino acids. Trimming removed 3 bases at V and 6 bases at J, with 15 bases between. Germline CDR1 SGHTA, CDR2 FQGTGA. CDR3 in DNA: TGTGCCAGCAGCTTCGATAGGACTTCCCTCAATGAGCAGTTCTTC. Translating gives CASSFDRTSLNEQFF.

V and J are TRBV27 and TRBJ2-7; 7 bases are a match to TRBD1. V shed 4 bases and J 1 base; nucleotides not matched to a gene: 4. The CDR3 extends over 14 amino acids. CDR1 and CDR2 (germline): MNHEY, SMNVEV (reference sequence). As DNA, the CDR3 is TGTGCCAGCAGTTCCTCGACAGGGTCCTACGAGCAGTACGTC. It specifies CASSSSTGSYEQYV.

The chain links TRBV19 to TRBJ1-5; no reliable D call. The CDR3 length is 15 residues. CDR1 is LNHDA, CDR2 SQIVND, per germline (reference sequence). Trimming pared 7 bases from V and 8 bases from J, leaving 21 bases between. This CDR3 reads CASKVTGRRAEPQHF. CDR3 in DNA: TGTGCCAGTAAGGTGACCGGTCGGCGAGCGGAGCCCCAGCATTTT. The full variable domain, completed using reference TRBV19 and TRBJ1-5, is DGGITQSPKYLFRKEGQNVTLSCEQNLNHDAMYWYRQDPGQGLRLIYYSQIVNDFQKGDIAEGYSVSREKKESFPLTVTSAQKNPTAFYLCASKVTGRRAEPQHFGDGTRLSIL.

This clone has only one observation. The J gene is TRBJ2-7, the V gene TRBV18, with 7 bases that match TRBD1. The CDR3 spans 13 residues. Unmatched junction bases numbered 4, after V lost 6 bases and J lost 2 bases. The V gene's germline CDR1 is KGHSH and CDR2 LQKENI. CDR3 DNA: TGTGCCAGCTCGGACGGGACAGCCTACGAGCAGTACTTC. Translated, it gives CASSDGTAYEQYF. Supplemented by reference TRBV18 and TRBJ2-7, the full variable domain reads NAGVMQNPRHLVRRRGQEARLRCSPMKGHSHVYWYRQLPEEGLKFMVYLQKENIIDESGMPKERFSAEFPKEGPSILRIQQVVRGDSAAYFCASSDGTAYEQYFGPGTRLTVT.

The chain recombines TRBV2 with TRBJ2-6; D is uncertain. Trimming cost V 4 bases and J 4 bases, with 2 bases left between them. The CDR3 loop spans 12 amino acids. The V gene's germline CDR1 is SNHLY and CDR2 FYNNEI. The chain's CDR3 is CASSVGANVLTF. The CDR3 DNA reads TGTGCCAGCAGTGTAGGGGCCAACGTCCTGACTTTC.

This clone was detected only once. V usage is TRBV4-2 and J usage is TRBJ1-2; D call uncertain. The V end lost 0 bases, the J end lost 3 bases, and 11 bases lay between the germline ends. CDR1 and CDR2 (germline): LGHNA, YNFKEQ. The CDR3 runs to 15 residues. CDR3 region: CASSQDEVRDYGYTF. The CDR3, as DNA: TGTGCCAGCAGCCAAGATGAGGTTCGGGACTATGGCTACACCTTC.

The chain has TRBV6-6 and TRBJ2-2; the match to TRBD1 covers 7 bases. Trimming at V came to 6 bases and at J to 5 bases, leaving 12 bases not matched to a gene. The CDR3 has 16 residues. Germline CDR1 MNHNY, CDR2 SVGAGI (reference sequence). The CDR3 DNA is TGTGCCAGCAGACCCTACAGGGGTAATAGGACCGGGGAGCTGTTTTTT. Translating it yields CASRPYRGNRTGELFF.

The table lists this clone with a few counts. The V and J genes are TRBV15 and TRBJ1-4; 9 positions agree with TRBD1. The germline V gene encodes CDR1 LNHNV and CDR2 YYDKDF (reference sequence). J gave up 6 bases and V 3 bases, and 5 bases lay outside the gene matches. CDR3 size: 15 residues. The CDR3 DNA reads as TGTGCCACCAGCAGGTTCCGGGACAGGGATGAAAAACTGTTTTTT. Amino acid sequence: CATSRFRDRDEKLFF.

The chain combines TRBV28 with TRBJ1-5; 7 bases align to TRBD1. Unmatched junction bases numbered 12, after V lost 3 bases and J lost 7 bases. Germline V gene lookup returns CDR1 MDHEN and CDR2 SYDVKM. The CDR3 runs 16 residues. The CDR3 protein is CASSFNQGVAGQPQHF. The CDR3 coding sequence is TGTGCCAGCAGTTTTAATCAGGGGGTAGCAGGGCAGCCCCAGCATTTT. The full variable domain, its missing parts supplied by reference TRBV28 and TRBJ1-5, is DVKVTQSSRYLVKRTGEKVFLECVQDMDHENMFWYRQDPGLGLRLIYFSYDVKMKEKGDIPEGYSVSREKKERFSLILESASTNQTSMYLCASSFNQGVAGQPQHFGDGTRLSIL.

This clone was picked up many times. The chain couples TRBV7-8 to TRBJ2-1; tentatively, D is TRBD2 (6 bases). V dropped 0 bases and J dropped 6 bases, with 9 bases sitting between them. The CDR3 runs 14 residues. Looked up from germline, CDR1 is SGHVS and CDR2 is FQNEAQ. For the CDR3, the DNA is TGTGCCAGCAGCTTAGCGAGTAGCGGCAATGAGCAGTTCTTC. As protein: CASSLASSGNEQFF.

The rearrangement uses TRBV6-5 and TRBJ2-5; weak D call: TRBD1 (5 bases). V lost 2 bases and J lost 4, with 5 bases in between. Germline CDR1 reads MNHEY; CDR2 reads SVGAGI. The CDR3 has 12 residues. The CDR3 DNA sequence: TGTGCCAGCAGTTACAGGGGAGAGACCCAGTACTTC. It specifies CASSYRGETQYF.